A single T cell receptor (beta chain) is shown here with its context. Its specificity is not known. TCR beta CDR3 regions were amplified from RNA. HTBI primers were used for first-round RT-PCR of the TCR CDR3. TCRdb recomputed calls from the multiplex PCR reads with MiXCR, one row per CDR3 protein. The data show around 540,000 distinct CDR3 sequences, about 15% seen once. This sample was included in a study of T cells in Graves' hyperthyroidism and ophthalmopathy. Study observations and caveats: In blood, most of the thyroid clonotypes expanded above 0.001 were also present.

The V end lost 3 bases, the J end lost 0 bases, and 9 bases lay between the germline ends. This CDR3 is 15 amino acids long. Germline V gene lookup returns CDR1 MDHEN and CDR2 SYDVKM. This chain links TRBV28 with TRBJ2-1; D gene unclear. The sequenced material came from blood. This TCR came from a woman aged 25 to 39 with Graves' ophthalmopathy. CDR3 protein: CASSLYRRSYNEQFF. The CDR3 DNA reads as TGTGCCAGCAGTTTGTATCGCCGCTCCTACAATGAGCAGTTCTTC.